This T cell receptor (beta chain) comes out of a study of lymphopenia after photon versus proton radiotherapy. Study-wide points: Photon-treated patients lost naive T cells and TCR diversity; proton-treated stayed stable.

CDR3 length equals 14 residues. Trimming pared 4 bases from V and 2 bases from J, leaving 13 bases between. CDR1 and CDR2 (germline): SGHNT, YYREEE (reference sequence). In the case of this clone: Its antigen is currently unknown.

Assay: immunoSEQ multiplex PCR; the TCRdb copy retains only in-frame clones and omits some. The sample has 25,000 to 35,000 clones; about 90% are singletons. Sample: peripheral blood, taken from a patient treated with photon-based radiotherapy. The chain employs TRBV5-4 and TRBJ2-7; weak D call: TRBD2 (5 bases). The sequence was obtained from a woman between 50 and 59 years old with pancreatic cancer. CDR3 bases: TGTGCCAGCAGCGTCCCGGACTTCCCCTACGAGCAGTACTTC. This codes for CASSVPDFPYEQYF.